Below are 30 T cell receptor beta chains sequenced from a single sample in a study of OX40 agonist ivuxolimab in advanced cancers. Some clones are missing from TCRdb's copy, which holds only in-frame ones; the method was immunoSEQ multiplex PCR. The table includes 60,000 to 70,000 clones, 75% to 95% detected once. The sequences come from CD4+ or CD8+ T cells sorted from blood, collected in a trial of the OX40 agonist ivuxolimab. These receptors all stem from an adult with an advanced solid tumor such as melanoma, head and neck, liver or kidney cancer.

This clone was counted a single time. The J gene is TRBJ2-7, the V gene TRBV7-2; TRBD2 matches at 9 bases. Germline V CDR1 and CDR2: SGHTA, FQGNSA. The CDR3 extends over 14 amino acids. J gave up 0 bases and V 8 bases, and 5 bases lay outside the gene matches. The chain's CDR3 is CASGSSGSSYEQYF. The CDR3 nucleotides read TGTGCCAGCGGGAGTAGCGGGAGCTCCTACGAGCAGTACTTC.

The chain is built from TRBV7-9 and TRBJ2-1; 11 bases match TRBD2. J was trimmed by 0 bases and V by 0 bases; bases with no gene match: 4. This CDR3 has 18 residues. Germline assignment: CDR1 SEHNR and CDR2 FQNEAQ (reference sequence). The DNA for the CDR3 is TGTGCCAGCAGCTTAGCGGGACTAGCGGACAGCTCCTACAATGAGCAGTTCTTC. Protein product: CASSLAGLADSSYNEQFF.

The rearrangement joins TRBV11-2 to TRBJ2-2, with D tentatively TRBD1 (5 bases). CDR3 length equals 14 residues. V was shortened by 0 bases and J by 5 bases, with 7 bases between the two germline ends. CDR1 and CDR2 from the germline V gene are SGHAT and FQNNGV. CDR3 sequence (DNA): TGTGCCAGCAGCTTAGATAAGGGGACCGGGGAGCTGTTTTTT. Translating it yields CASSLDKGTGELFF.

This sequence joins TRBV12-5 and TRBJ2-2; D is unclear. This CDR3 is 13 amino acids long. The germline V gene encodes CDR1 LGHNT and CDR2 FRNRAP. V was trimmed by 8 bases and J by 1 base, leaving 8 bases between them. The CDR3 region is CASSDMNTGELFF. CDR3 DNA: TGTGCTAGTAGTGATATGAACACCGGGGAGCTGTTTTTT.

The chain employs TRBV7-9 and TRBJ2-2; D is undetermined. This CDR3 comprises 15 residues. The germline V and J ends were trimmed by 1 base and 4 bases, with 10 bases remaining between them. Germline loops: CDR1 SEHNR, CDR2 FQNEAQ (reference sequence). CDR3 loop: CASSLVGLFTGELFF. The CDR3 DNA reads TGTGCCAGCAGCTTAGTCGGGCTATTCACCGGGGAGCTGTTTTTT.

Here the CDR3 reads CASSFGNRPSTDTQYF. CDR3 DNA: TGTGCCAGCAGTTTCGGAAACCGCCCTAGCACAGATACGCAGTATTTT. The V and J genes are TRBV28 and TRBJ2-3; D is undetermined. V gave up 3 bases and J gave up 0 bases, with 13 bases separating them. The CDR3 consists of 16 residues. The germline V gene encodes CDR1 MDHEN and CDR2 SYDVKM.

The genes are TRBV25-1 and TRBJ2-7, with D perhaps being TRBD1 or TRBD2 (6 bases each). The CDR3 loop spans 17 amino acids. Germline V gene sequence: CDR1 MGHDK, CDR2 SYGVNS. Between the trimmed V and J ends, which lost 0 bases and 2 bases, there was a span of 17 bases. Here the CDR3 DNA reads TGTGCCAGCAGTGAATACGGGGGCGTAATAGGGGCCTACGAGCAGTACTTC. It specifies CASSEYGGVIGAYEQYF.

This clone was seen only a few times. The chain recombines TRBV11-2 with TRBJ2-1; tentative D call: TRBD2 (5 bases). Germline V gene sequence: CDR1 SGHAT, CDR2 FQNNGV. V was trimmed by 5 bases and J by 0 bases, leaving 17 bases between them. The length of the CDR3 is 17 residues. For the CDR3, the DNA is TGTGCCAGCAGCCATTTTATGGCTCGGGGCTCCTACAATGAGCAGTTCTTC. It yields the protein CASSHFMARGSYNEQFF.

This chain joins TRBV4-1 and TRBJ2-7; possibly TRBD1 for D (6 bases). V shed 0 bases and J shed 3 bases, with 18 bases lying between them. Germline V CDR1 and CDR2: MGHRA, YSYEKL. This CDR3 has 17 residues. Here the CDR3 DNA reads TGCGCCAGCAGCCAAGATTCGTTCCAGGGGCCGATCTACGAGCAGTACTTC. The encoded protein is CASSQDSFQGPIYEQYF.

The chain employs TRBV7-9 and TRBJ2-5; TRBD1 agrees at 9 bases. The germline V gene has CDR1 SEHNR and CDR2 FQNEAQ (reference sequence). Trimming cost V 5 bases and J 5 bases; bases outside gene matches: 3. This CDR3 contains 13 residues. CDR3 coding DNA: TGTGCCAGCAGCGAGACAGGGGGGGAGACCCAGTACTTC. Its protein is CASSETGGETQYF.

J is TRBJ2-7 and V is TRBV2; no firm D call. The V gene's germline CDR1 is SNHLY and CDR2 FYNNEI. The CDR3 is 11 amino acids. Trimming stripped 3 bases from V and 5 bases from J, with 5 bases between. CDR3 DNA sequence: TGTGCCAGCAGTGATAGGGACGAGCAGTACTTC. Encoded protein: CASSDRDEQYF. The full variable domain, rest sourced from reference TRBV2 and TRBJ2-7, is EPEVTQTPSHQVTQMGQEVILRCVPISNHLYFYWYRQILGQKVEFLVSFYNNEISEKSEIFDDQFSVERPDGSNFTLKIRSTKLEDSAMYFCASSDRDEQYFGPGTRLTVT.

J is TRBJ2-5 and V is TRBV7-9, with TRBD1 identical over 7 bases. The CDR3 covers 16 residues. V dropped 6 bases and J dropped 5; count of bases not matched to a gene: 15. CDR1 is SEHNR and CDR2 is FQNEAQ in the germline V gene (reference sequence). The CDR3 DNA sequence: TGTGCCAGCAGGGTCGCGTGGGGGACAGTGGAGGAGACCCAGTACTTC. This translates into CASRVAWGTVEETQYF.

The rearrangement links TRBV7-3 to TRBJ2-7; D may match TRBD1 or TRBD2 (5 bases each). This CDR3 spans 15 amino acids. V was pared by 5 bases and J by 0 bases, with 14 bases between. Germline V gene lookup returns CDR1 SGHTA and CDR2 FQGTGA. The CDR3 coding sequence is TGTGCCAGCAGCGTTGGGGACCCGAGCTCCTACGAGCAGTACTTC. Translating gives CASSVGDPSSYEQYF. The full variable domain, its missing parts supplied by reference TRBV7-3 and TRBJ2-7, is GAGVSQTPSNKVTEKGKYVELRCDPISGHTALYWYRQSLGQGPEFLIYFQGTGAADDSGLPNDRFFAVRPEGSVSTLKIQRTERGDSAVYLCASSVGDPSSYEQYFGPGTRLTVT.

The genes are TRBV11-2 and TRBJ2-3, with 8 bases identical to TRBD2. Looked up from germline, CDR1 is SGHAT and CDR2 is FQNNGV. Trimming cost V 5 bases and J 2 bases; bases outside gene matches: 9. The CDR3 is made up of 16 amino acids. The CDR3 sequence is CASSVNPAGVTDTQYF. DNA for the CDR3: TGTGCCAGCAGCGTAAACCCAGCGGGGGTCACAGATACGCAGTATTTT.

This clone was detected once. The chain carries TRBV27 and TRBJ2-1, with D maybe TRBD1 (6 bases). This CDR3 spans 16 amino acids. Germline loops: CDR1 MNHEY, CDR2 SMNVEV (reference sequence). The ends were cut back, 4 bases at V and 2 bases at J, with 15 bases in the middle. The CDR3 region is CASSSRTGPTYNEQFF. The DNA of the CDR3 is TGTGCCAGCAGTTCGCGAACAGGGCCGACCTACAATGAGCAGTTCTTC.

CDR3 region: CASSVGVGEDTDTQYF. DNA for the CDR3: TGTGCCAGCAGCGTAGGTGTGGGAGAGGACACAGATACGCAGTATTTT. The chain recombines TRBV9 with TRBJ2-3; the D gene is possibly TRBD2 (5 bases). The CDR3 spans 16 residues. Germline-derived CDR1 and CDR2 are SGDLS and YYNGEE. The V gene lost 0 bases and the J gene lost 2 bases, with 13 bases spanning the gap. Filled out from reference TRBV9 and TRBJ2-3, the complete variable domain reads DSGVTQTPKHLITATGQRVTLRCSPRSGDLSVYWYQQSLDQGLQFLIQYYNGEERAKGNILERFSAQQFPDLHSELNLSSLELGDSALYFCASSVGVGEDTDTQYFGPGTRLTVL.

This clone was counted only a few times. The CDR3 here is CASSLRRGTWETQYF. Written as DNA, the CDR3 is TGTGCCAGCAGCCTCAGGCGGGGTACGTGGGAGACCCAGTACTTC. The chain carries TRBV7-9 and TRBJ2-5, with D perhaps TRBD2 (6 bases). The CDR3 loop spans 15 amino acids. Trimming took off 5 bases at V and 5 bases at J, with 18 bases between the two ends. From germline, CDR1 is SEHNR and CDR2 FQNEAQ (reference sequence).

The chain is built from TRBV5-1 and TRBJ2-7; maybe TRBD2 (6 bases). V was cut by 1 base and J by 7 bases, with 12 bases left in between. Germline V gives CDR1 SGHRS, CDR2 YFSETQ. The CDR3 extends over 13 amino acids. CDR3 sequence (DNA): TGCGCCAGCAGCTTGATGGCGGGACTGGAGCAGTACTTC. Protein sequence: CASSLMAGLEQYF. The entire variable domain, with the rest obtained from reference TRBV5-1 and TRBJ2-7, is as follows: KAGVTQTPRYLIKTRGQQVTLSCSPISGHRSVSWYQQTPGQGLQFLFEYFSETQRNKGNFPGRFSGRQFSNSRSEMNVSTLELGDSALYLCASSLMAGLEQYFGPGTRLTVT.

CDR3 nucleotide sequence: TGTGCCAGCAGCCCCCTCGGGGGCGAGCAGTACTTC. Protein: CASSPLGGEQYF. The chain links TRBV27 to TRBJ2-7; tentative D call: TRBD2 (6 bases). Trimming removed 6 bases at V and 6 bases at J, with 12 bases between. Germline V lookup: CDR1 MNHEY, CDR2 SMNVEV (reference sequence). The CDR3 totals 12 residues.

This CDR3 reads CASRNPDWGPSTDTQYF. The CDR3 DNA reads as TGTGCCAGCAGAAACCCCGATTGGGGACCTAGCACAGATACGCAGTATTTT. V gene TRBV21-1 combines with J gene TRBJ2-3. TRBV21-1 is shown as a pseudogene. The CDR3 has 17 amino acids.

This chain uses TRBV6-5 with TRBJ1-1; D not certain. This CDR3 is built from 12 residues. V was cut by 2 bases and J by 5 bases, with 6 bases left in between. Looked up from germline, CDR1 is MNHEY and CDR2 is SVGAGI. CDR3 protein: CASSYGGTEAFF. The CDR3 nucleotides are TGTGCCAGCAGTTACGGAGGGACTGAAGCTTTCTTT.

This clone was seen more than once but under ten times. Different DNA sequences within this sample yield the same CDR3. The CDR3 loop reads CASSLALGEQFF. The CDR3 coding sequence is TGTGCCAGCAGCTTAGCGTTGGGTGAGCAGTTCTTC. This chain links TRBV7-6 with TRBJ2-1; D gene ambiguous. Germline CDR1 reads SGHVS; CDR2 reads FNYEAQ. This CDR3 has 12 amino acids. The ends were cut back, 0 bases at V and 9 bases at J, with 6 bases in the middle.

This clone was found a few times. This sequence joins TRBV13 and TRBJ1-1; possibly TRBD1 for D (5 bases). The CDR3 is 12 residues long. The V end lost 8 bases, the J end lost 4 bases, and 11 bases lay between the germline ends. The germline V gene encodes CDR1 PRHDT and CDR2 FYEKMQ (reference sequence). CDR3 sequence reads: CASRLTATEAFF. Here the CDR3 DNA reads TGTGCCAGCCGCCTGACAGCCACTGAAGCTTTCTTT. The variable domain in full, with the rest retrieved from reference TRBV13 and TRBJ1-1, is AAGVIQSPRHLIKEKRETATLKCYPIPRHDTVYWYQQGPGQDPQFLISFYEKMQSDKGSIPDRFSAQQFSDYHSELNMSSLELGDSALYFCASRLTATEAFFGQGTRLTVV.

This clone has more than one count but fewer than ten. V gene TRBV15 combines with J gene TRBJ2-7; D is undetermined. V gave up 8 bases and J gave up 1 base, with 9 bases separating them. Per the germline V gene, CDR1 is LNHNV and CDR2 is YYDKDF (reference sequence). The CDR3 is made up of 12 amino acids. CDR3: CATRGESYEQYF. The CDR3 nucleotides read TGTGCCACCCGTGGAGAGTCCTACGAGCAGTACTTC.

This clone has just one count. The chain uses TRBV4-3 and TRBJ2-7; D may be TRBD1 or TRBD2 (5 bases each). Germline V gives CDR1 LGHNA, CDR2 YSLEER. The CDR3 sequence is 13 residues long. With 4 bases removed from V and 2 bases from J, the gap between germline ends came to 9 bases. As DNA, the CDR3 is TGCGCCAGCAGCCCGGGACCCACCTACGAGCAGTACTTC. Its protein product is CASSPGPTYEQYF.

The chain links TRBV6-1 to TRBJ2-5, with 8 bases aligning to TRBD1. Gene TRBJ2-7 matches the end of the DNA better, so the J call may be wrong. The CDR3 has 14 residues. The germline V gene has CDR1 MNHNS and CDR2 SASEGT. The CDR3 DNA sequence: TGTGCCAGCGTGGCGACAGGGGTGACCTACGAGCAGTACTTC. It codes for CASVATGVTYEQYF.

This clone was seen once. The J gene is TRBJ2-7, the V gene TRBV7-8, with D possibly matching TRBD2 (5 bases). V lost 2 bases and J 7 bases, leaving 15 bases between the germline ends. Germline CDR1 SGHVS, CDR2 FQNEAQ. This CDR3 spans 14 amino acids. The CDR3 loop is CASSLSGGPGEQYF. CDR3 in DNA: TGTGCCAGCAGCTTATCTGGCGGGCCAGGTGAGCAGTACTTC.

The chain couples TRBV18 to TRBJ1-1, with D unresolved. This CDR3 spans 15 amino acids. Between the trimmed V and J ends, which lost 6 bases and 5 bases, there was a span of 19 bases. Germline V gene data show CDR1 as KGHSH and CDR2 as LQKENI. CDR3 coding DNA: TGTGCCAGCTCCCCGAGGGTGATAAAAAGGACTGAAGCTTTCTTT. Protein product: CASSPRVIKRTEAFF.

As for this clone: A much bigger clone sits one base away, suggesting this may be a read error. The chain carries TRBV4-3 and TRBJ2-3, with 9 bases identical to TRBD1. The CDR3 is 15 amino acids. From germline, CDR1 is LGHNA and CDR2 YSLEER. Trimming cost V 1 base and J 2 bases; bases outside gene matches: 1. The CDR3 spells CASSQGTGDTDTQYF. The CDR3 bases are TGCGCCAGCAGCCAAGGGACAGGGGACACAGATACGCAGTATTTT.

The chain is built from TRBV5-6 and TRBJ2-7, with TRBD1 matching over 12 bases. Germline loops: CDR1 SGHDT, CDR2 YYEEEE. The CDR3 loop spans 13 amino acids. J was trimmed by 6 bases and V by 4 bases; bases with no gene match: 2. The CDR3 DNA reads TGTGCCAGCAGCGGGACAGGGGGCGGCGAGCAGTACTTC. Translating it yields CASSGTGGGEQYF. Full variable domain (remainder filled in from reference TRBV5-6 and TRBJ2-7): DAGVTQSPTHLIKTRGQQVTLRCSPKSGHDTVSWYQQALGQGPQFIFQYYEEEERQRGNFPDRFSGHQFPNYSSELNVNALLLGDSALYLCASSGTGGGEQYFGPGTRLTVT.